These 20 T cell receptor beta chains came from one sample sequenced in a study of shared clonotypes between healthy human individuals. Some clones are missing from TCRdb's copy, which holds only in-frame ones; the method was immunoSEQ multiplex PCR. The table includes approximately 1,500,000 clones, more than 95% detected once. The sample taken for sequencing was naive CD4+ T cells sorted from blood. The sample's subset: CD45RA+ positively selected. The receptors here all came from a man aged 25-40 years in good health.

The J gene is TRBJ2-1, the V gene TRBV10-1; D remains unclear. In germline, CDR1 is WNHNN, CDR2 SYGVQD (reference sequence). V was shortened by 6 bases and J by 6 bases, with 15 bases between the two germline ends. This CDR3 has 14 residues. The CDR3, as DNA: TGCGCCAGCAGCCTATCTAGGGTTAGCAATGAGCAGTTCTTC. It specifies CASSLSRVSNEQFF.

V usage is TRBV4-3 and J usage is TRBJ2-6, with D uncertain. This CDR3 spans 17 amino acids. Germline CDR1 reads LGHNA; CDR2 reads YSLEER. Trimming cost V 0 bases and J 1 base, with 10 bases left between them. In DNA, the CDR3 is TGCGCCAGCAGCCAAGAAAACCGGTTTTCTGGGGCCAACGTCCTGACTTTC. Translation: CASSQENRFSGANVLTF.

The V gene is TRBV6-1, the J gene TRBJ1-4; TRBD1 matches 9 bases. Germline V CDR1 and CDR2: MNHNS, SASEGT. J lost 5 bases, V lost 4 bases, and 5 bases had no gene match. This CDR3 has 15 amino acids. The CDR3 coding sequence is TGTGCCAGCAGTGGGCCGACAGGGGGAAATGAAAAACTGTTTTTT. Its protein is CASSGPTGGNEKLFF.

V gene TRBV5-4 combines with J gene TRBJ1-1, with TRBD1 identical over 8 bases. CDR1 SGHNT and CDR2 YYREEE come from the germline V gene (reference sequence). CDR3 length: 16 amino acids. The ends lost 4 bases at V and 4 bases at J; junction bases unmatched: 12. The DNA for the CDR3 is TGTGCCAGCAGCAGGATACCCAGGGGGCAAAGCACTGAAGCTTTCTTT. Translating it yields CASSRIPRGQSTEAFF.

CDR3 DNA: TGTGCCAGCAGCCCCCTTCCCCTTAGCGGGAGGTTCGTCGAGCAGTACTTC. Translated, it gives CASSPLPLSGRFVEQYF. The genes are TRBV5-4 and TRBJ2-7, with 10 bases matching TRBD2. The germline gives CDR1 SGHNT, CDR2 YYREEE (reference sequence). The CDR3 covers 17 residues. Trimming cost V 4 bases and J 6 bases; bases outside gene matches: 16.

The chain carries TRBV6-1 and TRBJ2-7; TRBD1 is a possible D gene (5 bases). There are 17 residues in the CDR3. Trimming shortened V by 2 bases and J by 6 bases, and 23 bases separated the two germline ends. Germline V lookup: CDR1 MNHNS, CDR2 SASEGT. CDR3 DNA: TGTGCCAGCAGTGAAAAGGTCAGGTTACAGGTGTGGGGCGAGCAGTACTTC. Translating it yields CASSEKVRLQVWGEQYF.

This chain joins TRBV28 and TRBJ2-7; 8 bases match TRBD1. The CDR3 has 13 amino acids. With V trimmed by 3 bases and J by 4 bases, 2 bases remained unmatched. Per the germline V gene, CDR1 is MDHEN and CDR2 is SYDVKM. The CDR3 DNA reads TGTGCCAGCAGTTTTCACAGGGGGTACGAGCAGTACTTC. It encodes CASSFHRGYEQYF.

This clone occurred a few times. V is TRBV29-1 and J is TRBJ1-4; a possible D gene is TRBD1 (6 bases). Germline V gene lookup returns CDR1 SQVTM and CDR2 ANQGSEA. The CDR3 sequence is 12 residues long. Trimming took 4 bases from V and 8 from J, leaving 11 bases between them. CDR3 loop: CSVARGAEKLFF. In DNA form, the CDR3 reads TGCAGCGTTGCAAGGGGGGCGGAAAAACTGTTTTTT.

The V and J genes are TRBV7-9 and TRBJ1-1; D might be TRBD1 (5 bases). Germline V gene sequence: CDR1 SEHNR, CDR2 FQNEAQ (reference sequence). This CDR3 has 13 amino acids. The V end lost 5 bases, the J end lost 2 bases, and 9 bases lay between the germline ends. The CDR3 sequence is CASSPGPNTEAFF. CDR3 coding DNA: TGTGCCAGCAGCCCGGGACCTAACACTGAAGCTTTCTTT.

This rearrangement joins TRBV7-9 to TRBJ2-3; TRBD2 is a possible D gene (6 bases). The CDR3 totals 16 residues. CDR1 SEHNR and CDR2 FQNEAQ come from the germline V gene (reference sequence). Deletions cut 0 bases from V and 6 bases from J, with 16 bases between. CDR3 DNA: TGTGCCAGCAGCTTAGCCGGGGGATTCCCATGGGATACGCAGTATTTT. It is translated as CASSLAGGFPWDTQYF.

In DNA form, the CDR3 reads TGTGCCAGTAGTATTCCACAGCTCGTCAATGAGCAGTTCTTC. This codes for CASSIPQLVNEQFF. V usage is TRBV19 and J usage is TRBJ2-1; D call uncertain. Between the trimmed V and J ends, which lost 3 bases and 6 bases, there was a span of 12 bases. The CDR3 has 14 residues. CDR1 and CDR2 from the germline V gene are LNHDA and SQIVND (reference sequence).

The chain has TRBV7-2 and TRBJ2-7; 7 bases are shared with TRBD2. CDR1 is SGHTA, CDR2 FQGNSA, per germline. The V segment lost 5 bases and the J segment 0 bases; nucleotides outside the gene matches: 4. The length of the CDR3 is 14 residues. CDR3 loop: CASSRRDYSYEQYF. DNA for the CDR3: TGTGCCAGCAGCCGCCGGGACTACTCCTACGAGCAGTACTTC.

The chain has TRBV7-3 and TRBJ2-1, with 7 bases fitting TRBD2. V trimming: 4 bases; J trimming: 1 base; junction bases outside the gene matches: 4. Germline V CDR1 and CDR2: SGHTA, FQGTGA. The CDR3 sequence is 15 residues long. The CDR3 nucleotides read TGTGCCAGCAGCTATAGCGGGCATTCCTACAATGAGCAGTTCTTC. It encodes CASSYSGHSYNEQFF.

This chain connects TRBV5-4 to TRBJ2-1; D may be TRBD1 (5 bases). Germline V gives CDR1 SGHNT, CDR2 YYREEE (reference sequence). The germline V and J ends were trimmed by 3 bases and 2 bases, with 9 bases remaining between them. The CDR3 runs 14 residues. The CDR3 sequence is CASSSDSTYNEQFF. The CDR3 DNA is TGTGCCAGCAGCTCCGACAGTACCTACAATGAGCAGTTCTTC.

In this sample, this clone turned up once. The gene calls are TRBV11-2 and TRBJ1-1; TRBD1 matches 7 bases. This CDR3 comprises 15 residues. V shed 5 bases, J shed 6 bases, and the junction held 12 bases outside the gene matches. Germline CDR1 and CDR2: SGHAT and FQNNGV. CDR3 nucleotides: TGTGCCAGCAGCGAAAGCCGGGACAGACTCCCTGAAGCTTTCTTT. It encodes CASSESRDRLPEAFF.

The chain joins TRBV7-2 to TRBJ2-5; possible D gene TRBD2, 6 bases. CDR1 is SGHTA, CDR2 FQGNSA, per germline. The CDR3 has 14 residues. V gave up 5 bases and J gave up 4 bases, with 14 bases separating them. The chain's CDR3 is CASSPDGRGETQYF. DNA for the CDR3: TGTGCCAGCAGCCCTGACGGGAGAGGAGAGACCCAGTACTTC.

The genes are TRBV6-6 and TRBJ1-5; D gene ambiguous. Germline CDR1 MNHNY, CDR2 SVGAGI (reference sequence). The V end lost 2 bases, the J end lost 7 bases, and 6 bases lay between the germline ends. CDR3 size: 12 residues. CDR3 bases: TGTGCCAGCAGTTACCAAGGGCAGCCCCAGCATTTT. Its protein product is CASSYQGQPQHF.

CDR3 coding DNA: TGCGCCAGCAGCCCGAACCGATTGAACACTGAAGCTTTCTTT. Translated, it gives CASSPNRLNTEAFF. J is TRBJ1-1 and V is TRBV5-1; D not certain. Trimming stripped 4 bases from V and 0 bases from J, with 10 bases between. There are 14 residues in the CDR3. Per the germline V gene, CDR1 is SGHRS and CDR2 is YFSETQ.

The rearrangement uses TRBV6-5 and TRBJ2-3; TRBD2 agrees at 9 bases. Germline V gene data show CDR1 as MNHEY and CDR2 as SVGAGI. This CDR3 has 16 residues. J was trimmed by 5 bases and V by 2 bases; bases with no gene match: 8. The CDR3 sequence is CASSYHGAGGLDTQYF. CDR3 DNA sequence: TGTGCCAGCAGTTACCACGGAGCGGGAGGATTAGATACGCAGTATTTT.

This clone was found once. The chain employs TRBV11-3 and TRBJ1-1; maybe TRBD1 (5 bases). With 0 bases removed from V and 7 bases from J, the gap between germline ends came to 9 bases. CDR3 length: 13 residues. Germline V gene data show CDR1 as SGHNT and CDR2 as YENEEA. CDR3 in amino acids: CASSLDQRGEAFF. In DNA form, the CDR3 reads TGTGCCAGCAGCTTAGATCAGAGGGGTGAAGCTTTCTTT.